These 17 T cell receptor beta chains were sequenced from one sample in a study of metastatic and nonmetastatic thyroid tumors. TCRdb called clones again from the PCR reads with MiXCR. The profile covers about 7,100 clones, with under 35% appearing a single time and around 35% taken by the ten largest. Patients underwent thyroid surgery, and none had received any treatment before it. The sample taken for sequencing was adjacent normal tissue. The receptors derive from a female donor with papillary thyroid cancer or a benign thyroid nodule (not recorded which). Some clones in this sample may be carry-over from other donors' samples.

This clone was counted a few times. This rearrangement joins TRBV6-1 to TRBJ2-5, with 7 bases aligning to TRBD2. J was trimmed by 5 bases and V by 8 bases; bases with no gene match: 17. Germline V lookup: CDR1 MNHNS, CDR2 SASEGT. This CDR3 spans 16 amino acids. CDR3 sequence: CASQSQREYSGETQYF. The CDR3 DNA reads TGTGCCAGCCAGTCACAGCGGGAATACTCGGGGGAGACCCAGTACTTC.

Notes on this clone: At one end, the junction sequence differs from germline, possibly due to a read error. The chain joins TRBV12-3 or TRBV12-4 to TRBJ1-6; D remains unclear. The CDR3 sequence is 14 residues long. CDR3 residues: CASIAGRNDSPLHF. CDR3 nucleotide sequence: TGTGCCAGCATCGCCGGGAGAAACGACTCACCACTCCACTTT.

The chain combines TRBV7-9 with TRBJ2-5, with 11 bases identical to TRBD1. V lost 5 bases, J lost 1 base, and 3 bases stayed unmatched. Germline CDR1 reads SEHNR; CDR2 reads FQNEAQ (reference sequence). The CDR3 consists of 15 residues. CDR3 DNA sequence: TGTGCCAGCAGCCGGGGGACAGGGGGCCAAGAGACCCAGTACTTC. This translates into CASSRGTGGQETQYF.

This clone was seen only once. J is TRBJ2-3 and V is TRBV5-1; possible D gene TRBD1, 5 bases. The CDR3 consists of 16 residues. Germline values: CDR1 SGHRS, CDR2 YFSETQ. Trimming shortened V by 4 bases and J by 4 bases, and 19 bases separated the two germline ends. CDR3 nucleotides: TGCGCCAGCAGCGCCCCCATAGGGGAAGGAGCAGATACGCAGTATTTT. This sequence encodes CASSAPIGEGADTQYF.

In this sample, this clone turned up a few times. This chain uses TRBV6-1 with TRBJ2-7, with 8 positions matching TRBD2. Germline V gene lookup returns CDR1 MNHNS and CDR2 SASEGT. The CDR3 is 13 residues long. V lost 6 bases and J lost 5; bases outside the gene matches: 6. Here the CDR3 DNA reads TGTGCCAGCAGAGACGGGGGGGGCAACGAGCAGTACTTC. Residues: CASRDGGGNEQYF.

The chain carries TRBV9 and TRBJ1-2; D remains ambiguous. The CDR3 extends over 13 amino acids. Germline CDR1 is SGDLS and CDR2 is YYNGEE. Deletions cut 2 bases from V and 14 bases from J, with 19 bases between. This CDR3 is CASSVSSNSRATF. The CDR3 nucleotides are TGTGCCAGCAGCGTCTCCTCGAACTCCCGAGCGACCTTC.

In its sample, this clone is large. The J gene is TRBJ2-1, the V gene TRBV27; the match to TRBD2 covers 11 bases. In germline, CDR1 is MNHEY, CDR2 SMNVEV (reference sequence). This CDR3 contains 16 residues. With V trimmed by 7 bases and J by 5 bases, 10 bases remained unmatched. The CDR3, as DNA: TGTGCCAGCAACTCCTTAGCGGGAGGGCCCAACAATGAGCAGTTCTTC. It yields the protein CASNSLAGGPNNEQFF.

Comment on this clone: This CDR3 is also generated by other DNA sequences in the sample. The chain employs TRBV12-3 or TRBV12-4 and TRBJ1-1; D is unresolved. The CDR3 has 13 residues. V was trimmed by 1 base and J by 5 bases, leaving 8 bases between them. CDR3 in DNA: TGTGCCAGCAGTTTAGATGAGGGTACTGAAGCTTTCTTT. This translates into CASSLDEGTEAFF.

V is TRBV2 and J is TRBJ2-3; D remains unclear. Germline lookup yields CDR1 SNHLY and CDR2 FYNNEI. This CDR3 is built from 16 residues. The V end lost 5 bases, the J end lost 0 bases, and 15 bases lay between the germline ends. The CDR3 spells CASSFLTHQSTDTQYF. CDR3 bases: TGTGCCAGCAGTTTCCTGACACACCAGAGCACAGATACGCAGTATTTT.

This clone is termed medium-sized. This chain joins TRBV20-1 and TRBJ2-3; TRBD2 agrees at 9 bases. The CDR3 totals 17 residues. From germline, CDR1 is DFQATT and CDR2 SNEGSKA (reference sequence). The J segment lost 0 bases and the V segment lost 3 bases, leaving 10 bases of the junction unmatched. The CDR3 here is CSARRGGAGLSTDTQYF. The DNA for the CDR3 is TGCAGTGCTAGGCGGGGGGGGGCGGGCCTGAGCACAGATACGCAGTATTTT.

The chain recombines TRBV5-1 with TRBJ2-1; the match to TRBD2 covers 7 bases. CDR1 is SGHRS, CDR2 YFSETQ, per germline. This CDR3 spans 11 amino acids. CDR3 DNA sequence: TGCGCTCTGGCGGGAGACAATGAGCAGTTCTTC. It is translated as CALAGDNEQFF.

The rearrangement joins TRBV28 to TRBJ1-2, with D hard to call. V was shortened by 6 bases and J by 3 bases, with 8 bases between the two germline ends. The CDR3 covers 12 residues. The germline CDR1 and CDR2 sequences are MDHEN and SYDVKM. CDR3 bases: TGTGCCAGCAGCACCCCCCACTATGGCTACACCTTC. This encodes CASSTPHYGYTF.

This clone has more than one count but fewer than ten. The chain uses TRBV4-1 and TRBJ1-5; perhaps TRBD1 as D (5 bases). V was pared by 0 bases and J by 7 bases, with 10 bases between. Germline-derived CDR1 and CDR2 are MGHRA and YSYEKL. The CDR3 is 14 residues long. DNA of the CDR3: TGCGCCAGCAGCCAAGAAGGTGGGGGGCAGCCCCAGCATTTT. Its translation: CASSQEGGGQPQHF.

In its sample, this clone was seen many times. Other DNA sequences from this sample encode an identical CDR3 as well. The chain has TRBV7-9 and TRBJ2-7; D possibly corresponds to TRBD1 (5 bases). Germline V gene data show CDR1 as SEHNR and CDR2 as FQNEAQ (reference sequence). V lost 3 bases and J 3 bases, leaving 12 bases between the germline ends. The CDR3 totals 14 residues. CDR3 nucleotide sequence: TGTGCCAGCAGCTTGGGGCTCCTAAACTACGAGCAGTACTTC. It is translated as CASSLGLLNYEQYF. Using reference TRBV7-9 and TRBJ2-7 for the parts outside the CDR3, the full variable domain is DTGVSQNPRHKITKRGQNVTFRCDPISEHNRLYWYRQTLGQGPEFLTYFQNEAQLEKSRLLSDRFSAERPKGSFSTLEIQRTEQGDSAMYLCASSLGLLNYEQYFGPGTRLTVT.

The V call is TRBV10-2, the J call TRBJ2-7, with 9 bases lining up with TRBD1. With V trimmed by 0 bases and J by 5 bases, 5 bases remained unmatched. Germline loops: CDR1 WSHSY, CDR2 SAAADI. The CDR3 runs 15 residues. CDR3 nucleotides: TGCGCCAGCAGTGAGTCTTTCACAGGGGGCGACGAGCAGTACTTC. It is translated as CASSESFTGGDEQYF.

This clone was seen just once. The V and J genes are TRBV18 and TRBJ1-2; 10 bases are shared with TRBD1. Trimming at V came to 2 bases and at J to 4 bases, leaving 7 bases not matched to a gene. This CDR3 region has 16 residues. CDR1 is KGHSH, CDR2 LQKENI, per germline. In DNA, the CDR3 is TGTGCCAGCTCACCAGAGGGACAGGGGAGTAGCTATGGCTACACCTTC. This encodes CASSPEGQGSSYGYTF. Full variable domain (outside the CDR3, taken from reference TRBV18 and TRBJ1-2): NAGVMQNPRHLVRRRGQEARLRCSPMKGHSHVYWYRQLPEEGLKFMVYLQKENIIDESGMPKERFSAEFPKEGPSILRIQQVVRGDSAAYFCASSPEGQGSSYGYTFGSGTRLTVV.

This chain's CDR3 is CATSLDLGYEQYF. In nucleotides, the CDR3 is TGTGCCACCAGCTTAGACCTTGGCTACGAGCAGTACTTC. The chain couples TRBV15 to TRBJ2-7; D uncertain. CDR1 and CDR2 (germline): LNHNV, YYDKDF (reference sequence). The CDR3 is made up of 13 amino acids. V was pared by 5 bases and J by 3 bases, with 11 bases between.